One sample yielded the 17 T cell receptor beta chains listed below, sequenced in a study of blood T cell repertoires in COVID-19. Repertoires were generated with immunoSEQ multiplex PCR, while TCRdb's copy carries only in-frame clones and drops some. In the table there are about 64,000 clones, approximately 78% of which are singletons. The sample comprised peripheral blood. Source of these receptors: a man in his sixties with COVID-19, enrolled during active disease.

DNA of the CDR3: TGTGCCAGTAGTATAGATCTTGGCAGGAACCCCTATAGCAATCAGCCCCAGCATTTT. The encoded protein is CASSIDLGRNPYSNQPQHF. The V gene is TRBV19, the J gene TRBJ1-5; D unresolved. Germline-derived CDR1 and CDR2 are LNHDA and SQIVND (reference sequence). V lost 0 bases to trimming and J lost 0 bases, with 18 bases between them. The CDR3 has 19 amino acids.

The genes are TRBV2 and TRBJ2-3; 10 nucleotides match TRBD2. The CDR3 has 18 residues. Germline loops: CDR1 SNHLY, CDR2 FYNNEI. Germline trimming cut 5 bases from V and 1 base from J; bases unmatched to any gene: 12. This CDR3 is CASSLDPPGTSGTDTQYF. The CDR3 DNA sequence: TGTGCCAGCAGTCTTGATCCACCCGGGACTAGCGGCACAGATACGCAGTATTTT. Full variable domain (missing parts from reference TRBV2 and TRBJ2-3): EPEVTQTPSHQVTQMGQEVILRCVPISNHLYFYWYRQILGQKVEFLVSFYNNEISEKSEIFDDQFSVERPDGSNFTLKIRSTKLEDSAMYFCASSLDPPGTSGTDTQYFGPGTRLTVL.

V gene TRBV11-2 combines with J gene TRBJ2-1; D is perhaps TRBD2 (5 bases). V lost 8 bases and J 7 bases, leaving 15 bases between the germline ends. Germline CDR1 and CDR2: SGHAT and FQNNGV. This CDR3 contains 13 residues. CDR3 residues: CASLYYGENEQFF. In nucleotides, the CDR3 is TGTGCCAGCCTATATTACGGGGAAAATGAGCAGTTCTTC.

V and J are TRBV7-2 and TRBJ2-5, with a weak D call TRBD1 (5 bases). V was shortened by 5 bases and J by 2 bases, with 15 bases between the two germline ends. Germline CDR1 and CDR2: SGHTA and FQGNSA. CDR3 size: 15 residues. The CDR3, as DNA: TGTGCCAGCAGCCCCGGGCAGGGTTGGCAAGAGACCCAGTACTTC. Its translation: CASSPGQGWQETQYF.

This chain joins TRBV7-2 and TRBJ2-5; no clear D gene. Deletions cut 5 bases from V and 1 base from J, with 8 bases between. Germline CDR1 is SGHTA and CDR2 is FQGNSA. CDR3 length: 13 amino acids. The CDR3 is CASSTRPQETQYF. CDR3 sequence (DNA): TGTGCCAGCAGCACGAGGCCCCAAGAGACCCAGTACTTC.

This sequence joins TRBV24-1 and TRBJ2-5; the match to TRBD2 covers 15 bases. The CDR3 extends over 16 amino acids. The trim removed 4 bases at V and 5 bases at J, leaving 4 bases unmatched. Germline V gene data show CDR1 as KGHDR and CDR2 as SFDVKD. CDR3 DNA sequence: TGTGCCACCAGTGACCCAGGGACTAGCGGGGGGGAGACCCAGTACTTC. Translating it yields CATSDPGTSGGETQYF.

This rearrangement joins TRBV6-5 to TRBJ1-6, with 7 bases lining up with TRBD1. Germline V lookup: CDR1 MNHEY, CDR2 SVGAGI. The junction had 5 bases not matched to a gene; V was cut back by 2 bases and J by 10 bases. This CDR3 has 14 amino acids. CDR3 residues: CASSYDRVLSPLHF. CDR3 in DNA: TGTGCCAGCAGTTACGACAGGGTGCTCTCACCCCTCCACTTT.

J is TRBJ2-5 and V is TRBV5-4; 8 nucleotides match TRBD2. In germline, CDR1 is SGHNT, CDR2 YYREEE (reference sequence). The ends lost 1 base at V and 4 bases at J; junction bases unmatched: 6. This CDR3 contains 15 residues. DNA of the CDR3: TGTGCCAGCAGCTTGCCGGGGGGGCGAGGAGAGACCCAGTACTTC. Its translation: CASSLPGGRGETQYF.

The chain links TRBV5-4 to TRBJ2-1; tentative D call: TRBD2 (6 bases). The CDR3 spans 17 residues. From germline, CDR1 is SGHNT and CDR2 YYREEE (reference sequence). The V end was cut by 2 bases, the J end by 6 bases, with 21 bases between. CDR3 residues: CASSFEVMGGLSNEQFF. The CDR3 coding sequence is TGTGCCAGCAGCTTTGAGGTAATGGGGGGATTGAGCAATGAGCAGTTCTTC.

The chain is built from TRBV5-1 and TRBJ2-1, with TRBD2 identical over 8 bases. This CDR3 comprises 15 residues. Unmatched junction bases numbered 5, after V lost 0 bases and J lost 6 bases. Looked up from germline, CDR1 is SGHRS and CDR2 is YFSETQ. CDR3 sequence (DNA): TGCGCCAGCAGCTTGGGGCGGGGGGCACCCAATGAGCAGTTCTTC. Translation: CASSLGRGAPNEQFF.

The genes are TRBV30 and TRBJ1-2, with a tentative D call TRBD1 (5 bases). There are 13 residues in the CDR3. V was trimmed by 6 bases and J by 4 bases, leaving 15 bases between them. Germline V gene lookup returns CDR1 GTSNPN and CDR2 SVGIG (reference sequence). The CDR3 nucleotides are TGTGCCTGCGAGGAGGAGGGGCGCTATGGCTACACCTTC. Protein: CACEEEGRYGYTF.

This chain uses TRBV10-2 with TRBJ1-2; TRBD1 matches 12 bases. Unmatched junction bases numbered 7, after V lost 6 bases and J lost 8 bases. Germline assignment: CDR1 WSHSY and CDR2 SAAADI. This CDR3 has 14 residues. The CDR3 protein is CASSPGQGAGGYTF. CDR3 sequence (DNA): TGCGCCAGCAGCCCGGGACAGGGGGCAGGGGGCTACACCTTC.

The CDR3 loop reads CASSLQGGDNEQFF. In nucleotides, the CDR3 is TGCGCCAGCAGCCTACAGGGAGGGGACAATGAGCAGTTCTTC. This chain connects TRBV5-1 to TRBJ2-1; a possible D gene is TRBD2 (7 bases). CDR3 length: 14 residues. Germline CDR1 and CDR2: SGHRS and YFSETQ. V lost 4 bases to trimming and J lost 5 bases, with 13 bases between them.

This chain joins TRBV9 and TRBJ2-3; no reliable D call. Trimming stripped 2 bases from V and 2 bases from J, with 9 bases between. This CDR3 is built from 14 residues. CDR1 and CDR2 from the germline V gene are SGDLS and YYNGEE. The CDR3 here is CASSVSPVTDTQYF. The CDR3 DNA is TGTGCCAGCAGCGTGAGTCCGGTCACAGATACGCAGTATTTT.

The chain is built from TRBV11-3 and TRBJ2-2, with D possibly being TRBD1 (5 bases). Germline CDR1 is SGHNT and CDR2 is YENEEA. Trimming pared 1 base from V and 5 bases from J, leaving 14 bases between. The CDR3 covers 16 residues. CDR3 nucleotides: TGTGCCAGCAGCTTAGGTAGGGGCCACTCTACCGGGGAGCTGTTTTTT. Translated, it gives CASSLGRGHSTGELFF.

This clone occurred a few times. The rearrangement joins TRBV2 to TRBJ2-2, with D hard to call. This CDR3 region has 13 residues. Trimming took off 7 bases at V and 13 bases at J, with 19 bases between the two ends. CDR1 is SNHLY and CDR2 is FYNNEI in the germline V gene. This CDR3 is CASTPDGSPALFF. CDR3 coding DNA: TGTGCCAGCACCCCTGACGGGTCGCCGGCGCTGTTTTTT.

The rearrangement links TRBV10-3 to TRBJ1-4; 10 bases map to TRBD1. The CDR3 runs 14 residues. Germline assignment: CDR1 ENHRY and CDR2 SYGVKD. Trimming removed 4 bases from V and 8 bases from J; junction bases left unmatched: 4. The CDR3 DNA reads TGTGCCATCAGTGGCGGGACAGGGGACGAAAAACTGTTTTTT. Amino acid sequence: CAISGGTGDEKLFF.